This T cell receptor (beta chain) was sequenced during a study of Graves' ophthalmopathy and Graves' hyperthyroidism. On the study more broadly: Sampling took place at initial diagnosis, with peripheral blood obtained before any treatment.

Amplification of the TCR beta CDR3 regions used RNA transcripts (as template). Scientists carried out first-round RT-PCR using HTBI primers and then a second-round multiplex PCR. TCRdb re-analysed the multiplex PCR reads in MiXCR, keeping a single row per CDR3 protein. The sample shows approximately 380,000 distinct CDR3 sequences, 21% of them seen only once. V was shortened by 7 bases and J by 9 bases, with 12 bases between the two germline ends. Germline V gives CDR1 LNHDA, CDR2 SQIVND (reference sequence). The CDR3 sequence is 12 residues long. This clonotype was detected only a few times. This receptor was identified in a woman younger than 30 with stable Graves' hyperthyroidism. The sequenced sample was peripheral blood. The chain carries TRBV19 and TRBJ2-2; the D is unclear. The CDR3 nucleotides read TGTGCCAGTATTGGATCCCGCAGGGAGCTGTTTTTT. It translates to CASIGSRRELFF.